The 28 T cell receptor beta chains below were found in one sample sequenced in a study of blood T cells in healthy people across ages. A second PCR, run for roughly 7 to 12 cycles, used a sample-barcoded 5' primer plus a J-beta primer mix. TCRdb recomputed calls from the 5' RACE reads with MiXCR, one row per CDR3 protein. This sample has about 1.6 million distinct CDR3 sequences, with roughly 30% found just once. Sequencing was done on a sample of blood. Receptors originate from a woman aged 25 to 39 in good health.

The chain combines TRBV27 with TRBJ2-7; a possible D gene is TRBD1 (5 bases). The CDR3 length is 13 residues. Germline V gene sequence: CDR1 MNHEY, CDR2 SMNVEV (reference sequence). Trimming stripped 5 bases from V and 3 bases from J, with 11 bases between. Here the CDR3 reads CASSKFTGYEQYF. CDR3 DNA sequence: TGTGCCAGCAGTAAATTCACAGGCTACGAGCAGTACTTC.

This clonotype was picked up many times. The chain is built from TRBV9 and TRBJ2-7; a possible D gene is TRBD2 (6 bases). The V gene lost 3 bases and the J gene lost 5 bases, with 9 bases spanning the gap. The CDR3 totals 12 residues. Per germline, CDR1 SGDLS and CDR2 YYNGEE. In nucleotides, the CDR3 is TGTGCCAGCAGCGGACTAGACAACGAGCAGTACTTC. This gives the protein CASSGLDNEQYF.

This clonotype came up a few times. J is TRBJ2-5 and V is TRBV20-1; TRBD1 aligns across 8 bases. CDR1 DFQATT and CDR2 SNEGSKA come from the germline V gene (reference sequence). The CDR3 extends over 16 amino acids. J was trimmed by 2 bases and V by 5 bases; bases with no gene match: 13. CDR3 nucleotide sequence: TGCAGTGCTGCAATACGACAGGGGCGAGGACAAGAGACCCAGTACTTC. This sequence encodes CSAAIRQGRGQETQYF.

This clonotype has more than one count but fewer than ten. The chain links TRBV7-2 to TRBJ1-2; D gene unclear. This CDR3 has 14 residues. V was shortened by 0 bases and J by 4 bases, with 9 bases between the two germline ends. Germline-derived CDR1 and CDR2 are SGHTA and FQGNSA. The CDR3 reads CASSLAETRYGYTF. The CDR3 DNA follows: TGTGCCAGCAGCTTAGCAGAGACTCGCTATGGCTACACCTTC.

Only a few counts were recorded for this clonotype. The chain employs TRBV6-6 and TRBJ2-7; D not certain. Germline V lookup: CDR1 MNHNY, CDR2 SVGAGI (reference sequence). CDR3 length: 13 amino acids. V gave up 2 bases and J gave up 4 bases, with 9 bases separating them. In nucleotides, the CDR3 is TGTGCCAGCAGTTACGAGAACAAATACGAGCAGTACTTC. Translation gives CASSYENKYEQYF.

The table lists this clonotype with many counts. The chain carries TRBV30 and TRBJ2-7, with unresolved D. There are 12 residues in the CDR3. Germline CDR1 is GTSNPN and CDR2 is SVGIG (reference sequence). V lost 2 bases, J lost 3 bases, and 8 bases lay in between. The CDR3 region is CAWSRQSYEQYF. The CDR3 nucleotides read TGTGCCTGGAGTAGGCAGAGCTACGAGCAGTACTTC. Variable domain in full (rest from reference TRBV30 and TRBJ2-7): SQTIHQWPATLVQPVGSPLSLECTVEGTSNPNLYWYRQAAGRGLQLLFYSVGIGQISSEVPQNLSASRPQDRQFILSSKKLLLSDSGFYLCAWSRQSYEQYFGPGTRLTVT.

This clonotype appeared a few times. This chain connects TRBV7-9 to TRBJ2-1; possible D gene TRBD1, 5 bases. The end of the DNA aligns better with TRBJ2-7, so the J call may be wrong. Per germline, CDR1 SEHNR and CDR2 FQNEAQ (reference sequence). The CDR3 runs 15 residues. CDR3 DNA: TGTGCCAGCAGCTTGGGCAGGGTAACCTACAATGAGCAGTACTTC. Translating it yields CASSLGRVTYNEQYF.

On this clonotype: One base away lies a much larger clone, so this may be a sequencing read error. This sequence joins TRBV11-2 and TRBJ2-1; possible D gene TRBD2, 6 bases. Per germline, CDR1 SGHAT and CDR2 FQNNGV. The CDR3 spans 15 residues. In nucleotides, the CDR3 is TGTGCCTGCAGCTTTTTTTCTAGCGCTTACAATGAGCAGTTCTTC. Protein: CACSFFSSAYNEQFF.

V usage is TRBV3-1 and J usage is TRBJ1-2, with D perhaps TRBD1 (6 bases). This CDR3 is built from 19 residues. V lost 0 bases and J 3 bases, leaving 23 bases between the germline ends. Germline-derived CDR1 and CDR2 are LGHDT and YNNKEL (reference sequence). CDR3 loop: CASSQDHNREVSIDYGYTF. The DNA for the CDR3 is TGTGCCAGCAGCCAAGATCACAACAGGGAGGTTAGTATCGACTATGGCTACACCTTC.

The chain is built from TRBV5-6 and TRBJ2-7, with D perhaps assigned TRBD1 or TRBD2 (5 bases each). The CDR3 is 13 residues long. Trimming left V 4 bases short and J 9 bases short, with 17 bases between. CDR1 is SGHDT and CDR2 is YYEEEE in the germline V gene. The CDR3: CASSQEQGVAQYF. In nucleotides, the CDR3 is TGTGCCAGCAGCCAGGAGCAGGGAGTGGCGCAGTACTTC.

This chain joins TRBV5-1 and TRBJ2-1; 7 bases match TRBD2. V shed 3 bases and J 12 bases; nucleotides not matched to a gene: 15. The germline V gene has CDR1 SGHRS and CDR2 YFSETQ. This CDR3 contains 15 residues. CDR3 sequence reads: CASSWGGVGEDGQFF. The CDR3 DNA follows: TGCGCCAGCAGCTGGGGAGGGGTGGGAGAAGATGGGCAGTTCTTC. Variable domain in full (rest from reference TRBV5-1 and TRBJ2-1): KAGVTQTPRYLIKTRGQQVTLSCSPISGHRSVSWYQQTPGQGLQFLFEYFSETQRNKGNFPGRFSGRQFSNSRSEMNVSTLELGDSALYLCASSWGGVGEDGQFFGPGTRLTVL.

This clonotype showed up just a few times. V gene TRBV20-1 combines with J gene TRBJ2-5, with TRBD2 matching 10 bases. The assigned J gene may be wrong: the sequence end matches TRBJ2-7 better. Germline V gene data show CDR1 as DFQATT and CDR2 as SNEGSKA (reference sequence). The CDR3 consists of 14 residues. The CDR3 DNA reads TGCAGTGCCGCCTCTAGCGGGAGTCTTCACGAGCAGTACTTC. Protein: CSAASSGSLHEQYF.

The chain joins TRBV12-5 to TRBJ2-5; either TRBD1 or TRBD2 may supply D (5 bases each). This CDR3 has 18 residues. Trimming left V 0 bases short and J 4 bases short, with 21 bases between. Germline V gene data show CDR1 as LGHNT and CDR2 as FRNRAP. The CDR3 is CASGLVLGERSDRETQYF. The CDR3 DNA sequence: TGTGCTAGTGGTTTGGTACTTGGGGAGCGATCTGACAGAGAGACCCAGTACTTC.

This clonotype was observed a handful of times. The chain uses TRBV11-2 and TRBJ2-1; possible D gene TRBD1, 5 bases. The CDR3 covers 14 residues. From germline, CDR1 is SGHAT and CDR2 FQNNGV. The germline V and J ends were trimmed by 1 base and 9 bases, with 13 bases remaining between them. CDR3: CASSLGRIGAEQFF. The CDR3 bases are TGTGCCAGCAGCTTAGGGCGTATTGGGGCTGAGCAGTTCTTC.

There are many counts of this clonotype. CDR3 loop: CSVAQGLSEQFF. The CDR3 DNA reads TGCAGCGTGGCCCAGGGGCTGAGTGAGCAGTTCTTC. The chain has TRBV29-1 and TRBJ2-1; TRBD1 might be the D (6 bases). This CDR3 has 12 amino acids. The germline CDR1 and CDR2 sequences are SQVTM and ANQGSEA. Trimming pared 6 bases from V and 9 bases from J, leaving 15 bases between.

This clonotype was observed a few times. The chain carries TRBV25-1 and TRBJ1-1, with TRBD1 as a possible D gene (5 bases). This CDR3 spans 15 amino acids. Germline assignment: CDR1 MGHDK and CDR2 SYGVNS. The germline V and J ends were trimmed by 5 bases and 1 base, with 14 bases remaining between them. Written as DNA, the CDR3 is TGTGCCAGCAGTCCCTGGACAAGGAGGAACACTGAAGCTTTCTTT. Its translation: CASSPWTRRNTEAFF.

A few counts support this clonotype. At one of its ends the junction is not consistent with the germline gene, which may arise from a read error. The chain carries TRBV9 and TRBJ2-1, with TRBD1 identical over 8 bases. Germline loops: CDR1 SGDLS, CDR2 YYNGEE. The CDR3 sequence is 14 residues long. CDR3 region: CASSEGQAYSEQFF. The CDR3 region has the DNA TGTGCCAGCAGCGAGGGACAGGCCTACAGTGAGCAGTTCTTC.

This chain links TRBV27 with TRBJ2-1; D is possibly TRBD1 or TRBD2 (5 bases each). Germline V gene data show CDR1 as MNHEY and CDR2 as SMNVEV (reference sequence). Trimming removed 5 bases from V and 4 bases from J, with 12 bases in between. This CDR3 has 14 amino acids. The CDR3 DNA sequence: TGTGCCAGCAGTGAACCGGGACGGTACAATGAGCAGTTCTTC. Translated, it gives CASSEPGRYNEQFF.

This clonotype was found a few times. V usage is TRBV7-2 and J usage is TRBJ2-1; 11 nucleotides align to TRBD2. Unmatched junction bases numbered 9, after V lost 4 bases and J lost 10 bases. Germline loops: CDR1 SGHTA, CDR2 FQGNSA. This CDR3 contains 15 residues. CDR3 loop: CASSSSGLAGREQFF. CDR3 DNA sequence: TGTGCCAGCAGCTCCTCTGGACTAGCGGGTCGAGAGCAGTTCTTC.

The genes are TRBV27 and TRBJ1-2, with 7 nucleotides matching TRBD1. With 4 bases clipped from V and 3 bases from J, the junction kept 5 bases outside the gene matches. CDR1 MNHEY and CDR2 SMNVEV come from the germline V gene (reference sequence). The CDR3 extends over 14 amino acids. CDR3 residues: CASSSQGRDYGYTF. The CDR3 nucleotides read TGTGCCAGCAGTTCACAGGGGCGAGACTATGGCTACACCTTC.

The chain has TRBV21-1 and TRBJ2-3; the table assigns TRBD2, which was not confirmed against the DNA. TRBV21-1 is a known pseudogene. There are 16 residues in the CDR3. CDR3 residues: CASSKVRAGQTDTQYF. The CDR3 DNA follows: TGTGCCAGCAGCAAAGTGAGGGCAGGGCAAACAGATACGCAGTATTTT.

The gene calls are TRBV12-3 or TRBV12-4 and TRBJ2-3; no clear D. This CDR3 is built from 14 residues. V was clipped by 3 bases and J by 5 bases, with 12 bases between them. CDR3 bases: TGTGCCAGCAGTTTTCTATCGGGTGGAGATACGCAGTATTTT. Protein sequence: CASSFLSGGDTQYF.

The CDR3 DNA follows: TGTGCCAGCAGCTTTTCTTGGAAAGCGGACCAAGAGACCCAGTACTTC. This gives the protein CASSFSWKADQETQYF. V gene TRBV7-9 combines with J gene TRBJ2-5, with D tentatively TRBD2 (5 bases). This CDR3 comprises 16 residues. V was cut by 3 bases and J by 0 bases, with 14 bases left in between. Germline CDR1 is SEHNR and CDR2 is FQNEAQ (reference sequence).

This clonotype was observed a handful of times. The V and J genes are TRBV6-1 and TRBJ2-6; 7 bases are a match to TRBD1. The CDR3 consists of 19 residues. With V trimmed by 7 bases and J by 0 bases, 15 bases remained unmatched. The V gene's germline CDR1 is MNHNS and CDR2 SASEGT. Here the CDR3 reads CASKYEGQIFGSGANVLTF. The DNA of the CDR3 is TGTGCCAGCAAATACGAGGGACAGATCTTTGGCTCTGGGGCCAACGTCCTGACTTTC.

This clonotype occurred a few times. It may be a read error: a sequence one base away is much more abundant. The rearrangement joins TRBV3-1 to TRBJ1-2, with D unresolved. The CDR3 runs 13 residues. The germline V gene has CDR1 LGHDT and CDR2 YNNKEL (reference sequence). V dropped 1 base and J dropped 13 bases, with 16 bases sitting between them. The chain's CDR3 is CASSQGTLGFGTF. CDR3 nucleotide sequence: TGTGCCAGCAGCCAAGGAACCCTGGGGTTTGGCACCTTC.

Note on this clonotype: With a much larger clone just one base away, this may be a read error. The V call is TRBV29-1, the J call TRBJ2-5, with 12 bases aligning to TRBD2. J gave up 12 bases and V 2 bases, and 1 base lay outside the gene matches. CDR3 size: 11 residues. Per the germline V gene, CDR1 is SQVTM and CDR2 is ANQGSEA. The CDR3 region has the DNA TGCAGCGTTGAATGGACTAGCGGGAAGTACTTC. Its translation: CSVEWTSGKYF.

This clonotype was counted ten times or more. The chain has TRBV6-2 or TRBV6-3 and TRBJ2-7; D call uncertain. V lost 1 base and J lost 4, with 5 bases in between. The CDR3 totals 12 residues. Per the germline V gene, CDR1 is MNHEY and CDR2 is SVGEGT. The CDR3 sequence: CASSYWVYEQYF. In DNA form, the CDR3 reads TGTGCCAGCAGTTACTGGGTATACGAGCAGTACTTC.

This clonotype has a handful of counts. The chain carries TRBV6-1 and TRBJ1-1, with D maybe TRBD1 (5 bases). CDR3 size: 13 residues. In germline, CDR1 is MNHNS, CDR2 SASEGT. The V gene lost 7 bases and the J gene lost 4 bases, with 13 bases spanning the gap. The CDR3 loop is CASNPTGVTEAFF. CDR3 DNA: TGTGCCAGCAACCCTACGGGGGTCACTGAAGCTTTCTTT.